Sequencing of this TCR beta chain was carried out in a study of blood T cell repertoires in COVID-19. Looking at the study overall: COVID-19 samples from acute and convalescent phases originated in the United States, Italy and Spain. Sources were T cells, B-cell-depleted T cells, or PBMCs; the material itself was cDNA or gDNA.

Per the germline V gene, CDR1 is MNHEY and CDR2 is SVGAGI. The CDR3 has 16 amino acids. V was shortened by 2 bases and J by 6 bases, with 14 bases between the two germline ends. Authors' processing steps: Amplification with reference gene primers provided the estimates of nucleated cell counts. The method was immunoSEQ multiplex PCR; TCRdb's version includes in-frame clones alone and lacks a portion of them. Clone size and V and J calls were adopted from that table, with D and trimming inferred from the DNA. The sample carries over 200,000 clones, about 90% recorded once. The material sequenced was peripheral blood. This TCR was recovered from a woman in her fifties or sixties with acute or convalescent COVID-19. This chain connects TRBV6-5 to TRBJ1-6, with D uncertain. CDR3 loop: CASSYTLPGGNSPLHF. CDR3 bases: TGTGCCAGCAGTTACACCCTCCCTGGAGGTAATTCACCCCTCCACTTT.